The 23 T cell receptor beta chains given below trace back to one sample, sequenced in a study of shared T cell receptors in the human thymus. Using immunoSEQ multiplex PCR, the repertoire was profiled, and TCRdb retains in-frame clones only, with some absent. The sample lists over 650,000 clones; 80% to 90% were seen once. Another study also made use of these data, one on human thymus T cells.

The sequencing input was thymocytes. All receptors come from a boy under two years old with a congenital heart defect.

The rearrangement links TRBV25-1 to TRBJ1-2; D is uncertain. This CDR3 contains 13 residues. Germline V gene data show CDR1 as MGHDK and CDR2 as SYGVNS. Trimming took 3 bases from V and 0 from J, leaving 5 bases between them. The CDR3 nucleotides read TGTGCCAGCAGTGACACAGCTAACTATGGCTACACCTTC. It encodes CASSDTANYGYTF.

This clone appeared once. CDR3 nucleotides: TGTGCCAGCAGTGAACCGTTGACAGGTCTCTTCTACGAGCAGTACTTC. It encodes CASSEPLTGLFYEQYF. The rearrangement joins TRBV6-1 to TRBJ2-7, with a tentative D call TRBD1 (6 bases). The V gene's germline CDR1 is MNHNS and CDR2 SASEGT. The length of the CDR3 is 16 residues. Trimming removed 2 bases from V and 3 bases from J, with 17 bases in between.

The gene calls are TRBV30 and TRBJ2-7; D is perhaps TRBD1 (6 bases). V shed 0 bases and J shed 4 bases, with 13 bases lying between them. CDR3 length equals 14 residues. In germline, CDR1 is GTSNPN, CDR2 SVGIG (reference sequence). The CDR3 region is CAWSVAGEWYEQYF. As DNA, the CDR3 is TGTGCCTGGAGTGTAGCAGGGGAGTGGTACGAGCAGTACTTC.

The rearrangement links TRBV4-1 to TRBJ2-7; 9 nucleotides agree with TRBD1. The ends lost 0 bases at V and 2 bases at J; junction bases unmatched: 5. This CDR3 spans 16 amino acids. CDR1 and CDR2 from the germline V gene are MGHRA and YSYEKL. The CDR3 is CASSQERGDRAYEQYF. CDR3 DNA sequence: TGCGCCAGCAGCCAAGAGCGTGGGGACAGGGCCTACGAGCAGTACTTC.

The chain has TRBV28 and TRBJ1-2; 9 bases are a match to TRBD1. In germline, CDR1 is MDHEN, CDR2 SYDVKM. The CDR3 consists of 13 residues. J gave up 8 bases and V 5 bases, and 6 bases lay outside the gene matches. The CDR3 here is CASSPDRGRGYTF. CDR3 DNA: TGTGCCAGCAGTCCGGACAGGGGAAGAGGCTACACCTTC.

For the CDR3, the DNA is TGTGCCAGCAGCGTAGATCTTACAGGGGGCAATGAGCAGTTCTTC. It encodes CASSVDLTGGNEQFF. The J gene is TRBJ2-1, the V gene TRBV9; TRBD1 agrees at 8 bases. The germline gives CDR1 SGDLS, CDR2 YYNGEE. This CDR3 contains 15 residues. Unmatched junction bases numbered 5, after V lost 0 bases and J lost 6 bases.

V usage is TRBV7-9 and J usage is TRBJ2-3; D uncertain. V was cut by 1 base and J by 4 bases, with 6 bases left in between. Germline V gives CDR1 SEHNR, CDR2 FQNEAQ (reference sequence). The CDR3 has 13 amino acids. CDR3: CASSLDSPDTQYF. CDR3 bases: TGTGCCAGCAGCTTAGATAGTCCAGATACGCAGTATTTT.

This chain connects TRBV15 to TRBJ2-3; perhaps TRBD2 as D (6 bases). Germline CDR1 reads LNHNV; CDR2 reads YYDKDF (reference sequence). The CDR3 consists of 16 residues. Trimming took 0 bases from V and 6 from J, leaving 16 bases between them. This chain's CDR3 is CATSREVDYLSDTQYF. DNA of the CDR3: TGTGCCACCAGCAGAGAAGTGGACTACTTGTCCGATACGCAGTATTTT.

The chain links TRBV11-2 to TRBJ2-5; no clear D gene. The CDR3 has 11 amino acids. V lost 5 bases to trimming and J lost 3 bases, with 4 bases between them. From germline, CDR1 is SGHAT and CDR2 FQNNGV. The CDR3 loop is CASSHKETQYF. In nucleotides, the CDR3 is TGTGCCAGCAGCCACAAAGAGACCCAGTACTTC.

The CDR3 loop reads CASRGAGGFNEQFF. CDR3 sequence (DNA): TGTGCCTCCCGGGGAGCGGGAGGTTTCAATGAGCAGTTCTTC. The chain links TRBV6-6 to TRBJ2-1; 9 positions agree with TRBD2. J was trimmed by 6 bases and V by 11 bases; bases with no gene match: 11. Germline V CDR1 and CDR2: MNHNY, SVGAGI (reference sequence). This CDR3 is 14 amino acids long.

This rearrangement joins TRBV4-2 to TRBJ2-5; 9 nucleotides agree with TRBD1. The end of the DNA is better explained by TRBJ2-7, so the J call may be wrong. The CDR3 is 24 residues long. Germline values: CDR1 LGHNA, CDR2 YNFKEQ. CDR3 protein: CASSLRPRDRDIIRPGRANYEQYF. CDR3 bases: TGTGCCAGCAGCCTGAGACCTCGGGACAGGGATATAATCCGCCCAGGGCGGGCTAATTACGAGCAGTACTTC.

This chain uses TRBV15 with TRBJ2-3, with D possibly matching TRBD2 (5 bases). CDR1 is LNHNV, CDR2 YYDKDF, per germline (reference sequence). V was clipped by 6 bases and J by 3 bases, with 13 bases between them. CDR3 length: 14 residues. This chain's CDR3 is CATSREGRTDTQYF. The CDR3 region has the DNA TGTGCCACCAGTAGGGAAGGGAGAACAGATACGCAGTATTTT.

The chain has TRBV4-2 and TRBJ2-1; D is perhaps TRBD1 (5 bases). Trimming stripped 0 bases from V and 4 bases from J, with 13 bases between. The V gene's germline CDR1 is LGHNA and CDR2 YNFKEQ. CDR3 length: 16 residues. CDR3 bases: TGTGCCAGCAGCCAAGATCCTCTCCAGGGTTACAATGAGCAGTTCTTC. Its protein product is CASSQDPLQGYNEQFF.

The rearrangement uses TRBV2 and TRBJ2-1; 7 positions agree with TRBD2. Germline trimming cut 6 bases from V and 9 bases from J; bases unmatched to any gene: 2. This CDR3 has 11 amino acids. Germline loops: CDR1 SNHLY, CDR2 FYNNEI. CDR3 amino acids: CASRGGVEQFF. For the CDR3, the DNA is TGTGCCAGCAGGGGGGGGGTTGAGCAGTTCTTC.

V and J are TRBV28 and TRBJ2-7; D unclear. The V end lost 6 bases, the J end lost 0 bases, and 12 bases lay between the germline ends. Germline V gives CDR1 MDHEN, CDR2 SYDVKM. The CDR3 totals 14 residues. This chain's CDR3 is CASSRLESSYEQYF. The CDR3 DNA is TGTGCCAGCAGCCGCCTTGAGAGCTCCTACGAGCAGTACTTC.

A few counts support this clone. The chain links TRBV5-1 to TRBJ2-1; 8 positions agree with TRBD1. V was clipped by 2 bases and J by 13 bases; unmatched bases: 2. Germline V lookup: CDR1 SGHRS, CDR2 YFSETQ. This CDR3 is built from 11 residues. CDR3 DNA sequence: TGCGCCAGCAGCTTCGGGACAGGACAGTTCTTC. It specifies CASSFGTGQFF.

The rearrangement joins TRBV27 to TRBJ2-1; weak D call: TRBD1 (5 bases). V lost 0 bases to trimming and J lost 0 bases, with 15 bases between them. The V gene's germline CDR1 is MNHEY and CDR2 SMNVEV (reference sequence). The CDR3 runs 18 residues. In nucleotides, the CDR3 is TGTGCCAGCAGTTTATCCCCCAGACAGCCGAGCTCCTACAATGAGCAGTTCTTC. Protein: CASSLSPRQPSSYNEQFF.

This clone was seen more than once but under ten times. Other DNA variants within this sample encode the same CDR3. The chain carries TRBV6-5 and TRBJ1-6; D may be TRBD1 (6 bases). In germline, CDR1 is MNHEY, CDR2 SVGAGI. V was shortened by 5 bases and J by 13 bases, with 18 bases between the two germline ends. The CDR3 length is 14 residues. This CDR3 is CASSTQGWESPLHF. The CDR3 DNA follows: TGTGCCAGCAGTACACAGGGCTGGGAATCCCCCCTCCACTTT.

CDR3 amino acids: CASSHSRERANEKLFF. CDR3 sequence (DNA): TGTGCCAGCAGCCACTCCCGGGAAAGGGCTAATGAAAAACTGTTTTTT. The V call is TRBV14, the J call TRBJ1-4, with D hard to call. Germline loops: CDR1 SGHDN, CDR2 FVKESK. Trimming took 3 bases from V and 3 from J, leaving 14 bases between them. This CDR3 contains 16 residues.

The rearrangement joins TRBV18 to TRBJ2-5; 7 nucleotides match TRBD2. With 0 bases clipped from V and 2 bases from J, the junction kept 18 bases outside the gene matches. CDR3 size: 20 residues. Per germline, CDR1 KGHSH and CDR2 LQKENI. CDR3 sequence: CASSPPRFTPSGYKQETQYF. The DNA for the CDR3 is TGTGCCAGCTCACCACCGCGGTTCACGCCTAGCGGTTACAAACAAGAGACCCAGTACTTC.

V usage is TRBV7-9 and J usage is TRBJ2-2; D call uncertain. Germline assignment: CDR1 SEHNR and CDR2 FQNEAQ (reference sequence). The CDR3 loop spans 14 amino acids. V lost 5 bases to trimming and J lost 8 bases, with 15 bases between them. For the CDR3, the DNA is TGTGCCAGCAGCACCGCCCCGCTTGAGGGGGAGCTGTTTTTT. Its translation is CASSTAPLEGELFF.

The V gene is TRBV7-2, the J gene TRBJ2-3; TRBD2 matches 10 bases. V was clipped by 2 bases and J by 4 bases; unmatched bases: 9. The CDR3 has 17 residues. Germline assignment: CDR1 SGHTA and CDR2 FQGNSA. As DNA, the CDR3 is TGTGCCAGCAGCTTATCTTCAACTAGCGGGGAGGCAGATACGCAGTATTTT. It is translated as CASSLSSTSGEADTQYF. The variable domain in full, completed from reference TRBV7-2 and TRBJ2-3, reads GAGVSQSPSNKVTEKGKDVELRCDPISGHTALYWYRQSLGQGLEFLIYFQGNSAPDKSGLPSDRFSAERTGGSVSTLTIQRTQQEDSAVYLCASSLSSTSGEADTQYFGPGTRLTVL.

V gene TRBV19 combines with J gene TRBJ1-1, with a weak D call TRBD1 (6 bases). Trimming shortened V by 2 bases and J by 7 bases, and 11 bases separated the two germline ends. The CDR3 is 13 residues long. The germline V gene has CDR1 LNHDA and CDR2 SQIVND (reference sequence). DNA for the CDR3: TGTGCCAGTAGTATAACCAGGGGCCATGAAGCTTTCTTT. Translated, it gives CASSITRGHEAFF.